Listed below are T cell receptor beta chains from one sample, sequenced in a study of blood T cell repertoires in COVID-19. Here immunoSEQ multiplex PCR was the method, and the copy in TCRdb shows in-frame clones only, minus some. The repertoire has about 71,000 clones, 75% to 95% of them found once; the top ten carry 0.65% to 0.95%. The sample taken for sequencing was peripheral blood. Every receptor here comes from an elderly woman with acute or convalescent COVID-19. Both conserved end residues are part of each CDR3. D genes are given only for firm matches. The listing skips clone size in some rows; elsewhere it reads once, few, many or a size class.

D gene: TRBD1; V gene: TRBV19; CDR3 length: 18; clone size: once; J gene: TRBJ1-5; CDR3 protein: CASSAGTGRGYSNQPQHF; CDR3 DNA: TGTGCCAGTAGTGCCGGGACAGGGCGTGGATATAGCAATCAGCCCCAGCATTTT
D gene: -; V gene: TRBV9; CDR3 length: 15; clone size: once; J gene: TRBJ1-6; CDR3 protein: CASSRGGDGNSPLHF; CDR3 DNA: TGTGCCAGCAGTCGTGGTGGAGACGGTAATTCACCCCTCCACTTT
D gene: -; V gene: TRBV5-4; CDR3 length: 12; clone size: -; J gene: TRBJ2-7; CDR3 protein: CASSLEGGEQYF; CDR3 DNA: TGTGCCAGCAGCTTGGAAGGGGGCGAGCAGTACTTC
D gene: -; V gene: TRBV11-3; CDR3 length: 16; clone size: once; J gene: TRBJ2-2; CDR3 protein: CASSLGQTMNTGELFF; CDR3 DNA: TGTGCCAGCAGCTTAGGACAGACAATGAACACCGGGGAGCTGTTTTTT
D gene: TRBD1; V gene: TRBV5-1; CDR3 length: 14; clone size: -; J gene: TRBJ2-2; CDR3 protein: CASNRGANTGELFF; CDR3 DNA: TGCGCCAGCAACAGGGGGGCGAACACCGGGGAGCTGTTTTTT
D gene: -; V gene: TRBV19; CDR3 length: 15; clone size: -; J gene: TRBJ2-7; CDR3 protein: CASSMSDYGTYEQYF; CDR3 DNA: TGTGCCAGTAGTATGAGTGATTACGGGACCTACGAGCAGTACTTC
D gene: TRBD2; V gene: TRBV28; CDR3 length: 14; clone size: once; J gene: TRBJ2-7; CDR3 protein: CASSLNSGYDEQYF; CDR3 DNA: TGTGCCAGCAGTTTAAATAGCGGGTATGACGAGCAGTACTTC
D gene: -; V gene: TRBV25-1; CDR3 length: 12; clone size: -; J gene: TRBJ1-2; CDR3 protein: CASRDRFYGYTF; CDR3 DNA: TGTGCCAGCAGAGACAGGTTCTATGGCTACACCTTC
D gene: -; V gene: TRBV20-1; CDR3 length: 13; clone size: -; J gene: TRBJ1-2; CDR3 protein: CSASLPGKNGYTF; CDR3 DNA: TGCAGTGCTAGTTTACCCGGGAAGAATGGCTACACCTTC
D gene: -; V gene: TRBV5-1; CDR3 length: 15; clone size: -; J gene: TRBJ1-1; CDR3 protein: CASSLGVVMNTEAFF; CDR3 DNA: TGCGCCAGCAGCTTGGGCGTAGTAATGAACACTGAAGCTTTCTTT
D gene: -; V gene: TRBV4-3; CDR3 length: 15; clone size: -; J gene: TRBJ1-4; CDR3 protein: CASSLQNYLGEKLFF; CDR3 DNA: TGCGCCAGCAGCCTCCAGAACTACCTGGGTGAAAAACTGTTTTTT
D gene: -; V gene: TRBV3-1/TRBV3-2; CDR3 length: 16; clone size: -; J gene: TRBJ1-4; CDR3 protein: CASSRRSGGSNEKLFF; CDR3 DNA: TGTGCCAGCAGCAGACGGTCGGGGGGGAGTAATGAAAAACTGTTTTTT
D gene: TRBD1; V gene: TRBV5-6; CDR3 length: 16; clone size: -; J gene: TRBJ1-1; CDR3 protein: CASSTSRQGAVTEAFF; CDR3 DNA: TGTGCCAGCAGTACAAGCCGACAGGGGGCGGTGACTGAAGCTTTCTTT
D gene: -; V gene: TRBV9; CDR3 length: 16; clone size: few; J gene: TRBJ1-1; CDR3 protein: CASSATPLSSSTEAFF; CDR3 DNA: TGTGCCAGCAGCGCCACCCCTTTATCGTCGAGCACTGAAGCTTTCTTT
D gene: -; V gene: TRBV12-3/TRBV12-4; CDR3 length: 13; clone size: -; J gene: TRBJ1-5; CDR3 protein: CASRFETNQPQHF; CDR3 DNA: TGTGCCAGCAGGTTTGAGACTAATCAGCCCCAGCATTTT
D gene: -; V gene: TRBV19; CDR3 length: 11; clone size: -; J gene: TRBJ1-3; CDR3 protein: CASTFGNTIYF; CDR3 DNA: TGTGCCAGTACCTTTGGAAACACCATATATTTT
D gene: -; V gene: TRBV5-4; CDR3 length: 11; clone size: -; J gene: TRBJ1-2; CDR3 protein: CASSRDYGYTF; CDR3 DNA: TGTGCCAGCAGCCGGGACTATGGCTACACCTTC
D gene: -; V gene: TRBV25-1; CDR3 length: 14; clone size: -; J gene: TRBJ2-3; CDR3 protein: CASSPGVGVDTQYF; CDR3 DNA: TGTGCCAGCAGTCCAGGGGTCGGTGTAGATACGCAGTATTTT
D gene: -; V gene: TRBV5-1; CDR3 length: 13; clone size: -; J gene: TRBJ2-7; CDR3 protein: CASSLAGLSEQYF; CDR3 DNA: TGCGCCAGCAGCTTGGCCGGGTTAAGCGAGCAGTACTTC
D gene: TRBD1; V gene: TRBV5-5; CDR3 length: 15; clone size: -; J gene: TRBJ1-1; CDR3 protein: CASSLMGQMNTEAFF; CDR3 DNA: TGTGCCAGCAGCTTGATGGGACAGATGAACACTGAAGCTTTCTTT
D gene: TRBD1; V gene: TRBV6-5; CDR3 length: 15; clone size: -; J gene: TRBJ1-2; CDR3 protein: CASSPPLTGGYGYTF; CDR3 DNA: TGTGCCAGCAGTCCCCCCCTGACAGGGGGATATGGCTACACCTTC
D gene: -; V gene: TRBV11-2; CDR3 length: 16; clone size: -; J gene: TRBJ1-6; CDR3 protein: CASTPLRGPNNSPLHF; CDR3 DNA: TGTGCCAGCACCCCACTTAGAGGGCCAAATAATTCACCCCTCCACTTT